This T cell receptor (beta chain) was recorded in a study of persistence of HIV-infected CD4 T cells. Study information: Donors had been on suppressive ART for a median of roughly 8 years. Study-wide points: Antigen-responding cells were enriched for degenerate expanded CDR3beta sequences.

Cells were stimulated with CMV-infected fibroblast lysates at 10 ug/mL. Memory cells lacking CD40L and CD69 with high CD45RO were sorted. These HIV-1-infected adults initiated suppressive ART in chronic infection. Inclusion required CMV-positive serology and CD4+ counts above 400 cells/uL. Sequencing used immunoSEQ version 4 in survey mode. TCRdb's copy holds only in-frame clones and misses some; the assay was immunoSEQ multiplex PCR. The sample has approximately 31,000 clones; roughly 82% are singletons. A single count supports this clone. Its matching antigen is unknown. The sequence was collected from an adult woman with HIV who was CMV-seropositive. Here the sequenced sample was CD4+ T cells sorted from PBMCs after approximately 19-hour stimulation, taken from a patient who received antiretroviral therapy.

In nucleotides, the CDR3 is TGTGCCAGCTCACTAGATACAGGGTTCCCCTACAATGAGCAGTTCTTC. This sequence encodes CASSLDTGFPYNEQFF. The rearrangement links TRBV18 to TRBJ2-1, with D possibly being TRBD1 (6 bases). The CDR3 sequence is 16 residues long. Germline CDR1 KGHSH, CDR2 LQKENI. V was shortened by 4 bases and J by 2 bases, with 15 bases between the two germline ends.